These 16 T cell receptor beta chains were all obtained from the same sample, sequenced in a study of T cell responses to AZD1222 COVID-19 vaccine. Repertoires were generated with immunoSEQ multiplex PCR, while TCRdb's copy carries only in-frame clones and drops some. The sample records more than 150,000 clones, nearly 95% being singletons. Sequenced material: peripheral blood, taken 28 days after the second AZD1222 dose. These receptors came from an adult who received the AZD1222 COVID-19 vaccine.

Written as DNA, the CDR3 is TGTGCCAGCAGTGAGAGGCGGGGGGGCAATGAGCAGTTCTTC. Translating gives CASSERRGGNEQFF. The rearrangement uses TRBV25-1 and TRBJ2-1; 9 positions match TRBD2. Germline values: CDR1 MGHDK, CDR2 SYGVNS. The CDR3 consists of 14 residues. V lost 3 bases, J lost 6 bases, and 3 bases stayed unmatched.

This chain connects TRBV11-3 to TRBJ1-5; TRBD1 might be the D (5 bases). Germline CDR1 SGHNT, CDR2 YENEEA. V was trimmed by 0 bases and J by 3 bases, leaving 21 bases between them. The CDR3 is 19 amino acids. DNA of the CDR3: TGTGCCAGCAGCTTAGAAGGGGTCCTGTGGTATCGGTTCAATCAGCCCCAGCATTTT. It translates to CASSLEGVLWYRFNQPQHF.

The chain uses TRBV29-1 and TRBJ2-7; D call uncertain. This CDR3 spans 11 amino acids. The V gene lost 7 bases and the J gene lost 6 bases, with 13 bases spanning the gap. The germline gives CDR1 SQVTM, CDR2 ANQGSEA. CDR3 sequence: CSASAEFEQYF. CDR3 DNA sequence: TGCAGCGCAAGCGCCGAGTTCGAGCAGTACTTC.

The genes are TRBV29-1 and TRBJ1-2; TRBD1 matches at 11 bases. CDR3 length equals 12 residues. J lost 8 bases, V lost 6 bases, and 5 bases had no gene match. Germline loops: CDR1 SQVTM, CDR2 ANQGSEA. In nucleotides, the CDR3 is TGCAGCGTAGGACAGGGGGCGCACGGCTACACCTTC. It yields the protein CSVGQGAHGYTF.

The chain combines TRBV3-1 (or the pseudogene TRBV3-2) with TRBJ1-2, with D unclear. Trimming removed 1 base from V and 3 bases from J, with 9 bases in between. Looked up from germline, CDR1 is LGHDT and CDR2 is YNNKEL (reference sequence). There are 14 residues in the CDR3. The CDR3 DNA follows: TGTGCCAGCAGCCAAGCGTCAGTATACTATGGCTACACCTTC. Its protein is CASSQASVYYGYTF.

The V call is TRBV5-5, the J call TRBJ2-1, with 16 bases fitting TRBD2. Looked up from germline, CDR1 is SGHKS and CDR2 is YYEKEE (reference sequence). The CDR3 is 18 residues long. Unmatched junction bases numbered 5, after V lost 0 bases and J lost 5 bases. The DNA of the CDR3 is TGTGCCAGCAGCTTGGTTGGGACTAGCGGGGGGGCCCACAATGAGCAGTTCTTC. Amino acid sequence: CASSLVGTSGGAHNEQFF.

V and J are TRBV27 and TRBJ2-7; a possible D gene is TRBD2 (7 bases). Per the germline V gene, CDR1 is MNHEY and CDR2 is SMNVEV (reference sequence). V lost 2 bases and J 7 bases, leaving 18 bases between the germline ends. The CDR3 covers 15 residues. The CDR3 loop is CASSLTLAGALEQYF. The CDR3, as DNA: TGTGCCAGCAGTTTAACGCTCGCGGGGGCTTTGGAGCAGTACTTC.

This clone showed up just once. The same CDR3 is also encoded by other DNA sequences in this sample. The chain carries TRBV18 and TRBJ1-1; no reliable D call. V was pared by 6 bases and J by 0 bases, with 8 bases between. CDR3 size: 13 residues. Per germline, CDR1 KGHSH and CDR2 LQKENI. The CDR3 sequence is CASSQGLNTEAFF. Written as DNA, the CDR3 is TGTGCCAGCTCTCAAGGGTTGAACACTGAAGCTTTCTTT.

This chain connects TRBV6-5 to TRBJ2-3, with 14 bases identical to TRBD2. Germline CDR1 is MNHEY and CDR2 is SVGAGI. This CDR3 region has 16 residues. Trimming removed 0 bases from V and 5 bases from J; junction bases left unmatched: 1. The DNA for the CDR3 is TGTGCCAGCAGTTACTCGACTAGCGGGAGGGGAGATACGCAGTATTTT. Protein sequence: CASSYSTSGRGDTQYF.

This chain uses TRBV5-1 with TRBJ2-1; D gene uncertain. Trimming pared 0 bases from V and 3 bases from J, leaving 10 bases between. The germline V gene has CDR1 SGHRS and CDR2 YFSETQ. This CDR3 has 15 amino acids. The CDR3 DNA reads TGCGCCAGCAGCTTGGAGGCGTCTATCTACAATGAGCAGTTCTTC. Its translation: CASSLEASIYNEQFF. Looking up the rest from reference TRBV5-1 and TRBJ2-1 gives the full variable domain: KAGVTQTPRYLIKTRGQQVTLSCSPISGHRSVSWYQQTPGQGLQFLFEYFSETQRNKGNFPGRFSGRQFSNSRSEMNVSTLELGDSALYLCASSLEASIYNEQFFGPGTRLTVL.

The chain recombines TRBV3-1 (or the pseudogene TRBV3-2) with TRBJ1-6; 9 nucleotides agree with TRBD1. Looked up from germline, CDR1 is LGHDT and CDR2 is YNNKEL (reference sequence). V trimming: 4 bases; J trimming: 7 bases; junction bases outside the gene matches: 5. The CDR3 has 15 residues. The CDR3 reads CASSPRTGDNSPLHF. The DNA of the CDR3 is TGTGCCAGCAGCCCCCGGACAGGGGACAATTCACCCCTCCACTTT.

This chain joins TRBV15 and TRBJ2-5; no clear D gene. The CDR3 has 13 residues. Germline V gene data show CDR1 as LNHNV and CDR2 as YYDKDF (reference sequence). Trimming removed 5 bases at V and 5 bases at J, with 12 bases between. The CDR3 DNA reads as TGTGCCACCAGCGGAGCCAGAACGGAGACCCAGTACTTC. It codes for CATSGARTETQYF.

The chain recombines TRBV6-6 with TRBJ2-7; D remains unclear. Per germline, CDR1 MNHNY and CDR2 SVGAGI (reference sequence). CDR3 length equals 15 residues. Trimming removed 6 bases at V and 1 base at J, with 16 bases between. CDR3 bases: TGTGCCAGCAGGTCACTAACGGAGATTTCCTACGAGCAGTACTTC. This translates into CASRSLTEISYEQYF.

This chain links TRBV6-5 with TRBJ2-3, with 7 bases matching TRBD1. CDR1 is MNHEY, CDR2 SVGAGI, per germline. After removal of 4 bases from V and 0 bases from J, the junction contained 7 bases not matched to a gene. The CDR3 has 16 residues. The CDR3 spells CASSSRTGRSTDTQYF. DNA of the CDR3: TGTGCCAGCAGTTCTCGGACAGGCAGGAGCACAGATACGCAGTATTTT.

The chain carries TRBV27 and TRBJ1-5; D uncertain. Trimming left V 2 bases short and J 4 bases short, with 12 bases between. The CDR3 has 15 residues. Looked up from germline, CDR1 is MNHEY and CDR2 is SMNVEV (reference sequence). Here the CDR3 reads CASSLNRAINQPQHF. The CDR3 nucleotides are TGTGCCAGCAGTTTAAACCGGGCGATTAATCAGCCCCAGCATTTT.

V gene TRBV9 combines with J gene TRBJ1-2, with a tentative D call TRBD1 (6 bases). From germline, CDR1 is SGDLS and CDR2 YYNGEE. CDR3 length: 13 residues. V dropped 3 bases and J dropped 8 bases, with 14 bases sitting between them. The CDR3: CASSEGGFLGYTF. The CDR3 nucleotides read TGTGCCAGCAGCGAGGGGGGTTTCCTCGGCTACACCTTC.